Shown below are 8 T cell receptor beta chains from a single sample sequenced in a study of blood T cell repertoires in COVID-19. TCRdb's table, derived via immunoSEQ multiplex PCR, lists solely in-frame clones and lacks some. Here the sample spans fewer than 250,000 clones, about 89% being singletons. The source material was PBMCs or T cells enriched from blood (not recorded which). These receptors all stem from a woman aged 18-29 years who had recovered from COVID-19.

This chain uses TRBV28 with TRBJ1-6, with 7 nucleotides matching TRBD1. Trimming cost V 6 bases and J 9 bases; bases outside gene matches: 5. This CDR3 has 13 residues. Germline V gene lookup returns CDR1 MDHEN and CDR2 SYDVKM. DNA for the CDR3: TGTGCCAGCAGCGGACAGGTTTTTTCACCCCTCCACTTT. This codes for CASSGQVFSPLHF.

The chain has TRBV24-1 and TRBJ2-1; no firm D call. Germline CDR1 and CDR2: KGHDR and SFDVKD. Trimming cost V 3 bases and J 7 bases, with 6 bases left between them. This CDR3 region has 12 residues. The CDR3 DNA follows: TGTGCCACCAGTGATCCTTTTAATGAGCAGTTCTTC. This gives the protein CATSDPFNEQFF.

The chain uses TRBV7-2 and TRBJ1-5; tentative D call: TRBD1 (6 bases). Germline assignment: CDR1 SGHTA and CDR2 FQGNSA. This CDR3 comprises 15 residues. Trimming removed 5 bases from V and 7 bases from J, with 18 bases in between. CDR3 protein: CASSLFHRERQPQHF. The CDR3 bases are TGTGCCAGCAGCCTATTTCACAGGGAACGACAGCCCCAGCATTTT.

This chain uses TRBV27 with TRBJ2-5; TRBD2 might be the D (5 bases). The ends were cut back, 2 bases at V and 5 bases at J, with 9 bases in the middle. The CDR3 spans 13 residues. Germline CDR1 and CDR2: MNHEY and SMNVEV (reference sequence). CDR3 DNA sequence: TGTGCCAGCAGTTTAGAGGGTGGCGAGACCCAGTACTTC. Its translation: CASSLEGGETQYF.

The chain employs TRBV24-1 and TRBJ1-2, with D tentatively TRBD1 (5 bases). Trimming removed 7 bases at V and 3 bases at J, with 14 bases between. CDR1 and CDR2 (germline): KGHDR, SFDVKD. The CDR3 runs to 14 residues. CDR3 DNA sequence: TGTGCCACCAGCCTCGGGCAGGGTCACTATGGCTACACCTTC. Translating gives CATSLGQGHYGYTF.

This sequence joins TRBV30 and TRBJ1-5; the D gene is possibly TRBD1 (5 bases). Germline lookup yields CDR1 GTSNPN and CDR2 SVGIG (reference sequence). V lost 2 bases and J lost 6, with 11 bases in between. The CDR3 consists of 13 residues. The CDR3 DNA reads TGTGCCTGGAGTCGGGGGACCCTTCAGCCCCAGCATTTT. Translating it yields CAWSRGTLQPQHF.

The chain links TRBV5-1 to TRBJ2-5; TRBD2 aligns across 13 bases. The CDR3 is 15 amino acids. V lost 5 bases and J lost 2; bases outside the gene matches: 3. The germline V gene has CDR1 SGHRS and CDR2 YFSETQ. The CDR3 here is CASSRTSGGQETQYF. CDR3 sequence (DNA): TGCGCCAGCAGTCGGACTAGCGGGGGACAAGAGACCCAGTACTTC.

V is TRBV7-9 and J is TRBJ2-3; tentatively, D is TRBD2 (5 bases). CDR1 and CDR2 from the germline V gene are SEHNR and FQNEAQ (reference sequence). The CDR3 is 15 residues long. V was cut by 5 bases and J by 6 bases, with 18 bases left in between. CDR3: CASSDPTTTGDTQYF. CDR3 DNA sequence: TGTGCCAGCAGCGACCCGACCACCACGGGGGATACGCAGTATTTT.